Below are 7 T cell receptor beta chains sequenced from a single sample in a study of T cell responses to AZD1222 COVID-19 vaccine. The protocol was immunoSEQ multiplex PCR, while the TCRdb copy is restricted to in-frame clones and leaves out a portion. The sample includes 140,000 to 150,000 clones, roughly 92% of them seen just once. This sample comprised peripheral blood, obtained on day 0 of AZD1222 vaccination. Every receptor here comes from an adult in good health.

The genes are TRBV5-4 and TRBJ2-7, with 15 positions matching TRBD2. With 2 bases clipped from V and 6 bases from J, the junction kept 9 bases outside the gene matches. Per germline, CDR1 SGHNT and CDR2 YYREEE (reference sequence). The CDR3 covers 17 residues. The chain's CDR3 is CASSFGLAGGTAGEQYF. DNA for the CDR3: TGTGCCAGCAGCTTCGGACTAGCGGGAGGGACCGCGGGCGAGCAGTACTTC.

This clone was seen a few times. The V call is TRBV27, the J call TRBJ2-7; D may be TRBD1 (6 bases). From germline, CDR1 is MNHEY and CDR2 SMNVEV (reference sequence). This CDR3 spans 19 amino acids. The V end was cut by 4 bases, the J end by 2 bases, with 27 bases between. The CDR3 DNA follows: TGTGCCAGCAGTTCTAGAAGAGGACAGCGAAGACAACAAACCTACGAGCAGTACTTC. Residues: CASSSRRGQRRQQTYEQYF.

The chain combines TRBV5-6 with TRBJ1-3; D may be TRBD1 (6 bases). Trimming stripped 1 base from V and 8 bases from J, with 13 bases between. The CDR3 is 14 residues long. Germline values: CDR1 SGHDT, CDR2 YYEEEE. DNA of the CDR3: TGTGCCAGCAGCTTGTACGGGGGCGAATACACCATATATTTT. Residues: CASSLYGGEYTIYF. Full variable domain (missing parts from reference TRBV5-6 and TRBJ1-3): DAGVTQSPTHLIKTRGQQVTLRCSPKSGHDTVSWYQQALGQGPQFIFQYYEEEERQRGNFPDRFSGHQFPNYSSELNVNALLLGDSALYLCASSLYGGEYTIYFGEGSWLTVV.

The J gene is TRBJ2-2, the V gene TRBV6-6, with 9 bases identical to TRBD2. The J segment lost 5 bases and the V segment lost 5 bases, leaving 9 bases of the junction unmatched. CDR1 is MNHNY, CDR2 SVGAGI, per germline (reference sequence). This CDR3 has 16 residues. For the CDR3, the DNA is TGTGCCAGCAGTCCCCGGGCGGGAGGGCCTACCGGGGAGCTGTTTTTT. It yields the protein CASSPRAGGPTGELFF.

The chain employs TRBV5-6 and TRBJ2-5, with D maybe TRBD2 (5 bases). Deletions cut 0 bases from V and 2 bases from J, with 14 bases between. The CDR3 runs to 16 residues. Germline CDR1 SGHDT, CDR2 YYEEEE. The CDR3 nucleotides read TGTGCCAGCAGCTTGGCAGAGGGATGGGGACAAGAGACCCAGTACTTC. Its translation is CASSLAEGWGQETQYF.

The J gene is TRBJ1-2, the V gene TRBV5-4; D perhaps matches TRBD1 (6 bases). The V gene's germline CDR1 is SGHNT and CDR2 YYREEE (reference sequence). Trimming cost V 1 base and J 2 bases, with 12 bases left between them. This CDR3 comprises 15 residues. CDR3 DNA: TGTGCCAGCAGCTTGTTCAGGGGATCGAACTATGGCTACACCTTC. This translates into CASSLFRGSNYGYTF.

The chain couples TRBV5-5 to TRBJ1-2, with TRBD1 matching 8 bases. Unmatched junction bases numbered 3, after V lost 2 bases and J lost 3 bases. There are 14 residues in the CDR3. Germline CDR1 SGHKS, CDR2 YYEKEE (reference sequence). The CDR3 nucleotides read TGTGCCAGCAGCTTTGGGACAGGTTACTATGGCTACACCTTC. Translating it yields CASSFGTGYYGYTF.